The 25 T cell receptor beta chains below all came from one sample that was sequenced in a study of T-cell memory formation after mild COVID-19. TCRdb reprocessed the 5' RACE reads with MiXCR, giving one entry per CDR3 protein. The sample holds under 400,000 distinct CDR3 sequences, around 21% seen once. The material sequenced was PBMCs or a T cell subset sorted from them (not recorded which). The receptors come from an adult woman who had mild COVID-19 (a few samples of this study predate the infection). Cell type and time point are not known.

At least ten counts were recorded for this clonotype. The junction departs from the called germline gene at one end, perhaps through a read error. V is TRBV3-1 and J is TRBJ1-1; D is uncertain. Germline values: CDR1 LGHDT, CDR2 YNNKEL (reference sequence). The CDR3 is made up of 14 amino acids. The CDR3 protein is CASTQRGPNTEAFF. CDR3 nucleotides: TGTGCCAGCACCCAACGGGGTCCAAACACTGAAGCTTTCTTT.

The chain combines TRBV12-3 or TRBV12-4 with TRBJ2-4, with 7 bases aligning to TRBD1. The trim removed 5 bases at V and 8 bases at J, leaving 0 bases unmatched. The CDR3 contains 11 residues. For the CDR3, the DNA is TGTGCCAGCAGTGACAGGGACATTCAGTACTTC. This encodes CASSDRDIQYF.

This clonotype was counted a few times. The gene calls are TRBV29-1 and TRBJ2-7, with 8 nucleotides matching TRBD2. V lost 6 bases, J lost 2 bases, and 9 bases stayed unmatched. CDR3 length: 14 residues. CDR1 and CDR2 from the germline V gene are SQVTM and ANQGSEA. CDR3 coding DNA: TGCAGCGTCCTTTGGCCGGGAGGGCCCTACGAGCAGTACTTC. Residues: CSVLWPGGPYEQYF.

A single count supports this clonotype. CDR3: CASSLGDRELYGYTF. The CDR3 nucleotides are TGCGCCAGCAGCCTCGGGGACAGGGAATTATATGGCTACACCTTC. The V and J genes are TRBV4-1 and TRBJ1-2; 9 bases map to TRBD1. CDR1 and CDR2 from the germline V gene are MGHRA and YSYEKL. The CDR3 loop spans 15 amino acids. V lost 4 bases, J lost 5 bases, and 8 bases stayed unmatched.

This clonotype was counted between two and nine times. The V gene is TRBV12-3 or TRBV12-4, the J gene TRBJ1-1; 9 bases map to TRBD1. CDR3 length equals 14 residues. Losses at the gene ends were 5 bases for V and 4 bases for J; bases not matched to a gene: 5. CDR3: CASSPQGAFTEAFF. CDR3 nucleotides: TGTGCCAGCAGTCCACAGGGGGCCTTCACTGAAGCTTTCTTT.

The rearrangement joins TRBV7-9 to TRBJ2-7; TRBD1 might be the D (6 bases). Germline CDR1 and CDR2: SEHNR and FQNEAQ (reference sequence). The CDR3 runs 17 residues. The V gene lost 1 base and the J gene lost 0 bases, with 16 bases spanning the gap. In DNA, the CDR3 is TGTGCCAGCAGCTTAGGCTGGACAGAGAGAACCTCCTACGAGCAGTACTTC. Protein: CASSLGWTERTSYEQYF.

The V call is TRBV29-1, the J call TRBJ2-1; D gene unclear. Germline-derived CDR1 and CDR2 are SQVTM and ANQGSEA. V was cut by 6 bases and J by 10 bases, with 19 bases left in between. The CDR3 is made up of 13 amino acids. The CDR3 nucleotides read TGCAGCGTCGTGGGTCCAGGCGGTCGGGAGCAGTTCTTC. This translates into CSVVGPGGREQFF.

V is TRBV14 and J is TRBJ2-1, with 8 nucleotides matching TRBD2. Losses at the gene ends were 0 bases for V and 7 bases for J; bases not matched to a gene: 8. Germline loops: CDR1 SGHDN, CDR2 FVKESK. This CDR3 comprises 16 residues. The CDR3 loop is CASSQDWLAGWNEQFF. Here the CDR3 DNA reads TGTGCCAGCAGCCAAGATTGGCTAGCGGGTTGGAATGAGCAGTTCTTC.

This clonotype was detected many times. The chain employs TRBV12-3 or TRBV12-4 and TRBJ1-1; D not certain. V was clipped by 10 bases and J by 0 bases, with 15 bases between them. The CDR3 is made up of 14 amino acids. The CDR3 here is CATGIGRMNTEAFF. The CDR3 bases are TGTGCCACTGGGATCGGGCGGATGAACACTGAAGCTTTCTTT.

The sample holds many counts of this clonotype. This chain uses TRBV7-9 with TRBJ2-6; weak D call: TRBD1 (6 bases). The CDR3 is made up of 18 amino acids. Trimming removed 5 bases from V and 0 bases from J, with 17 bases in between. Germline assignment: CDR1 SEHNR and CDR2 FQNEAQ (reference sequence). The CDR3 sequence: CASSQRQVLYSGANVLTF. CDR3 nucleotides: TGTGCCAGCAGCCAGAGACAGGTCCTCTACTCTGGGGCCAACGTCCTGACTTTC.

The genes are TRBV7-8 and TRBJ1-2; possible D gene TRBD1, 5 bases. The germline V and J ends were trimmed by 4 bases and 3 bases, with 12 bases remaining between them. The CDR3 spans 14 residues. Germline CDR1 SGHVS, CDR2 FQNEAQ. The CDR3 is CASSSQGGDYGYTF. The CDR3 DNA follows: TGTGCCAGCAGCTCCCAGGGCGGCGACTATGGCTACACCTTC.

The table lists this clonotype with a few counts. The chain has TRBV3-1 and TRBJ1-1; D remains ambiguous. CDR1 and CDR2 from the germline V gene are LGHDT and YNNKEL (reference sequence). V lost 0 bases and J 2 bases, leaving 10 bases between the germline ends. This CDR3 contains 15 residues. Here the CDR3 DNA reads TGTGCCAGCAGCCAAGATAAGGGTGATAACACTGAAGCTTTCTTT. Translation: CASSQDKGDNTEAFF.

This clonotype was counted only a few times. The rearrangement uses TRBV30 and TRBJ1-2, with 7 bases matching TRBD1. With 4 bases clipped from V and 2 bases from J, the junction kept 4 bases outside the gene matches. The CDR3 length is 13 residues. CDR1 and CDR2 from the germline V gene are GTSNPN and SVGIG (reference sequence). CDR3 protein: CAWTPGQNYGYTF. In nucleotides, the CDR3 is TGTGCCTGGACCCCGGGACAGAACTATGGCTACACCTTC.

This clonotype was counted a few times. The V and J genes are TRBV30 and TRBJ2-1; the D gene is possibly TRBD1 (5 bases). Between the trimmed V and J ends, which lost 5 bases and 9 bases, there was a span of 11 bases. The germline V gene encodes CDR1 GTSNPN and CDR2 SVGIG (reference sequence). The CDR3 runs 11 residues. Here the CDR3 reads CAWGDSVEQFF. CDR3 nucleotides: TGTGCCTGGGGCGACAGCGTTGAGCAGTTCTTC.

This clonotype was counted between two and nine times. The gene calls are TRBV9 and TRBJ1-1; D is perhaps TRBD1 (5 bases). V lost 3 bases to trimming and J lost 0 bases, with 12 bases between them. This CDR3 is 15 amino acids long. In germline, CDR1 is SGDLS, CDR2 YYNGEE. The CDR3 region is CASSARGTVNTEAFF. CDR3 nucleotides: TGTGCCAGCAGCGCCCGAGGGACGGTGAACACTGAAGCTTTCTTT.

The chain couples TRBV13 to TRBJ2-1; 11 nucleotides align to TRBD1. CDR1 and CDR2 from the germline V gene are PRHDT and FYEKMQ (reference sequence). This CDR3 spans 16 amino acids. Trimming cost V 5 bases and J 8 bases; bases outside gene matches: 11. The CDR3 DNA follows: TGTGCCAGCAGCCAACGGGGACAGGGGGTAAACTATGAGCAGTTCTTC. Translated, it gives CASSQRGQGVNYEQFF.

Worth noting for this clonotype: A much larger clone differs by one base, so this may be a read error. The J gene is TRBJ1-1, the V gene TRBV5-1; no reliable D call. The CDR3 extends over 14 amino acids. From germline, CDR1 is SGHRS and CDR2 YFSETQ. The chain's CDR3 is CASSLLGSVTEDFF. CDR3 nucleotide sequence: TGCGCCAGCAGCTTGTTGGGATCGGTAACTGAAGATTTCTTT.

This clonotype was seen a handful of times. The J gene is TRBJ2-1, the V gene TRBV24-1; TRBD2 agrees at 11 bases. V dropped 3 bases and J dropped 4; count of bases not matched to a gene: 4. Germline CDR1 and CDR2: KGHDR and SFDVKD. CDR3 size: 16 residues. The CDR3 here is CATSDPGTSGYNEQFF. Written as DNA, the CDR3 is TGTGCCACCAGTGATCCTGGGACTAGCGGATACAATGAGCAGTTCTTC.

The chain combines TRBV18 with TRBJ1-2; 8 nucleotides match TRBD1. Trimming cost V 6 bases and J 5 bases; bases outside gene matches: 11. The CDR3 is made up of 15 amino acids. CDR1 KGHSH and CDR2 LQKENI come from the germline V gene. For the CDR3, the DNA is TGTGCCAGCTCTCCAGATCAGGGGGCCGGGTATGGCTACACCTTC. Protein sequence: CASSPDQGAGYGYTF.

The J gene is TRBJ2-7, the V gene TRBV27, with D maybe TRBD2 (5 bases). The ends were cut back, 3 bases at V and 1 base at J, with 16 bases in the middle. CDR1 and CDR2 (germline): MNHEY, SMNVEV (reference sequence). CDR3 length: 16 amino acids. CDR3 amino acids: CASSLMAGYASYEQYF. The CDR3 DNA reads as TGTGCCAGCAGTTTGATGGCGGGTTACGCTTCCTACGAGCAGTACTTC.

This chain joins TRBV20-1 and TRBJ1-1; the D is unclear. Trimming removed 6 bases at V and 1 base at J, with 12 bases between. Germline-derived CDR1 and CDR2 are DFQATT and SNEGSKA (reference sequence). This CDR3 has 13 residues. The CDR3 protein is CSAETRENTEAFF. CDR3 in DNA: TGCAGTGCCGAGACAAGGGAGAACACTGAAGCTTTCTTT.

J is TRBJ1-3 and V is TRBV25-1; weak D call: TRBD1 (6 bases). The CDR3 contains 16 residues. CDR1 is MGHDK and CDR2 is SYGVNS in the germline V gene. V lost 2 bases, J lost 0 bases, and 11 bases lay in between. The CDR3 loop reads CASSELGAGSGNTIYF. DNA of the CDR3: TGTGCCAGCAGTGAACTGGGGGCCGGCTCTGGAAACACCATATATTTT.

This clonotype showed up just a few times. The chain recombines TRBV2 with TRBJ2-2; 12 positions match TRBD1. Losses at the gene ends were 6 bases for V and 6 bases for J; bases not matched to a gene: 2. The CDR3 runs 14 residues. Per germline, CDR1 SNHLY and CDR2 FYNNEI. CDR3: CASRGQGAAGELFF. Here the CDR3 DNA reads TGTGCCAGCAGGGGACAGGGGGCTGCCGGGGAGCTGTTTTTT.

This clonotype was observed a handful of times. The V gene is TRBV3-1, the J gene TRBJ2-1; 7 bases match TRBD1. The CDR3 is made up of 16 amino acids. Germline trimming cut 1 base from V and 1 base from J; bases unmatched to any gene: 4. The V gene's germline CDR1 is LGHDT and CDR2 YNNKEL (reference sequence). CDR3 coding DNA: TGTGCCAGCAGCCAAGGACAGGGACGTTCCTACAATGAGCAGTTCTTC. Translated: CASSQGQGRSYNEQFF.

The gene calls are TRBV5-1 and TRBJ2-5, with D unresolved. Germline CDR1 reads SGHRS; CDR2 reads YFSETQ. With 3 bases removed from V and 5 bases from J, the gap between germline ends came to 14 bases. The CDR3 is 14 amino acids. The CDR3 loop reads CASSSVSWRETQYF. In DNA, the CDR3 is TGCGCCAGCAGCTCCGTTTCCTGGCGGGAGACCCAGTACTTC.